The 20 T cell receptor beta chains given below trace back to one sample, sequenced in a study of blood T cell repertoires in COVID-19. This table comes from immunoSEQ multiplex PCR, and its TCRdb copy is limited to in-frame clones, with some not included. The sample holds roughly 45,000 clones, 70% to 90% seen once. The sequencing input was peripheral blood. The receptors stem from a woman aged 60-70 years with acute or convalescent COVID-19.

The rearrangement joins TRBV19 to TRBJ2-1, with TRBD2 matching 8 bases. This CDR3 is built from 18 residues. V shed 2 bases and J 3 bases; nucleotides not matched to a gene: 12. Germline loops: CDR1 LNHDA, CDR2 SQIVND (reference sequence). DNA of the CDR3: TGTGCCAGTAGTATACCGAAGCCGGGACTAGTATTCTACAATGAGCAGTTCTTC. Its translation is CASSIPKPGLVFYNEQFF.

The chain joins TRBV29-1 to TRBJ1-5; 7 bases are shared with TRBD1. Trimming at V came to 5 bases and at J to 0 bases, leaving 4 bases not matched to a gene. This CDR3 has 14 residues. Germline V gives CDR1 SQVTM, CDR2 ANQGSEA. The CDR3 bases are TGCAGCGTTATGACAGGGACTAGCAATCAGCCCCAGCATTTT. Its translation is CSVMTGTSNQPQHF.

The chain uses TRBV19 and TRBJ2-1; weak D call: TRBD2 (5 bases). V lost 5 bases and J lost 1, with 15 bases in between. This CDR3 has 16 residues. The germline V gene encodes CDR1 LNHDA and CDR2 SQIVND (reference sequence). Here the CDR3 DNA reads TGTGCCAGTAGTTACGGGGTGTCGGGGTCCTACAATGAGCAGTTCTTC. Translated, it gives CASSYGVSGSYNEQFF.

The chain employs TRBV5-4 and TRBJ2-3; weak D call: TRBD2 (5 bases). With 4 bases removed from V and 4 bases from J, the gap between germline ends came to 13 bases. Germline V CDR1 and CDR2: SGHNT, YYREEE (reference sequence). The CDR3 covers 14 residues. The CDR3 reads CASSGETAPDTQYF. CDR3 DNA: TGTGCCAGCAGCGGGGAGACGGCGCCAGATACGCAGTATTTT.

The rearrangement joins TRBV2 to TRBJ2-5; TRBD1 aligns across 12 bases. Germline loops: CDR1 SNHLY, CDR2 FYNNEI. Trimming at V came to 0 bases and at J to 5 bases, leaving 7 bases not matched to a gene. The CDR3 contains 17 residues. CDR3: CASSEAMGTGGAETQYF. The CDR3 DNA sequence: TGTGCCAGCAGTGAAGCTATGGGGACAGGGGGCGCGGAGACCCAGTACTTC. The full variable domain, rest sourced from reference TRBV2 and TRBJ2-5, is EPEVTQTPSHQVTQMGQEVILRCVPISNHLYFYWYRQILGQKVEFLVSFYNNEISEKSEIFDDQFSVERPDGSNFTLKIRSTKLEDSAMYFCASSEAMGTGGAETQYFGPGTRLLVL.

This sequence joins TRBV19 and TRBJ1-4; D is unresolved. Germline-derived CDR1 and CDR2 are LNHDA and SQIVND (reference sequence). Trimming cost V 5 bases and J 8 bases, with 15 bases left between them. This CDR3 has 14 residues. The CDR3, as DNA: TGTGCCAGTAGTCCGAGGGCAGCCAACGAAAAACTGTTTTTT. Translating gives CASSPRAANEKLFF.

The J gene is TRBJ1-6, the V gene TRBV9; D is perhaps TRBD1 (5 bases). V was clipped by 3 bases and J by 7 bases, with 14 bases between them. The CDR3 contains 15 residues. The germline CDR1 and CDR2 sequences are SGDLS and YYNGEE. In DNA form, the CDR3 reads TGTGCCAGCAGCGCCAGGGTTAGGGGAAATTCACCCCTCCACTTT. It encodes CASSARVRGNSPLHF.

The chain joins TRBV7-3 to TRBJ1-1, with no clear D. The germline V gene encodes CDR1 SGHTA and CDR2 FQGTGA. Trimming left V 2 bases short and J 4 bases short, with 8 bases between. The length of the CDR3 is 13 residues. CDR3 nucleotides: TGTGCCAGCAGCTTACAGAGAGGCACTGAAGCTTTCTTT. It specifies CASSLQRGTEAFF. Full variable domain (remainder filled in from reference TRBV7-3 and TRBJ1-1): GAGVSQTPSNKVTEKGKYVELRCDPISGHTALYWYRQSLGQGPEFLIYFQGTGAADDSGLPNDRFFAVRPEGSVSTLKIQRTERGDSAVYLCASSLQRGTEAFFGQGTRLTVV.

The chain uses TRBV9 and TRBJ2-7; 10 bases map to TRBD1. Per germline, CDR1 SGDLS and CDR2 YYNGEE. This CDR3 is 15 amino acids long. Trimming removed 4 bases from V and 0 bases from J; junction bases left unmatched: 4. CDR3 DNA: TGTGCCAGCAGCTTCGGACAGGGGGGCTCCTACGAGCAGTACTTC. It specifies CASSFGQGGSYEQYF.

V usage is TRBV27 and J usage is TRBJ1-2, with 7 bases matching TRBD1. Germline CDR1 MNHEY, CDR2 SMNVEV (reference sequence). After removal of 3 bases from V and 8 bases from J, the junction contained 9 bases not matched to a gene. The CDR3 is 14 amino acids. CDR3 coding DNA: TGTGCCAGCAGTTTTCTCCATCAGGGGGAGGGCTACACCTTC. It specifies CASSFLHQGEGYTF.

This clone was observed a single time. The rearrangement uses TRBV6-6 and TRBJ2-7; D is unresolved. The CDR3 extends over 14 amino acids. Germline CDR1 MNHNY, CDR2 SVGAGI (reference sequence). V was clipped by 0 bases and J by 5 bases, with 11 bases between them. CDR3 protein: CASSYSPELDEQYF. CDR3 coding DNA: TGTGCCAGCAGTTACTCACCGGAGTTAGACGAGCAGTACTTC.

Relative to its sample, this clone is medium-sized. The chain couples TRBV11-2 to TRBJ1-1, with D unclear. V was trimmed by 2 bases and J by 5 bases, leaving 6 bases between them. CDR1 and CDR2 from the germline V gene are SGHAT and FQNNGV. The CDR3 runs 12 residues. Written as DNA, the CDR3 is TGTGCCAGCAGCTTACCCCTAACTGAAGCTTTCTTT. Its translation is CASSLPLTEAFF.

This clone came up once. V and J are TRBV3-1 (or the pseudogene TRBV3-2) and TRBJ1-2, with D unresolved. V lost 7 bases, J lost 2 bases, and 14 bases lay in between. Looked up from germline, CDR1 is LGHDT and CDR2 is YNNKEL (reference sequence). The CDR3 has 14 residues. The CDR3 reads CASTVGSGNYGYTF. The CDR3 bases are TGTGCCAGCACTGTTGGATCGGGGAACTATGGCTACACCTTC.

V gene TRBV14 combines with J gene TRBJ1-1; 12 nucleotides match TRBD1. Germline V gene lookup returns CDR1 SGHDN and CDR2 FVKESK. The V and J ends lost 4 bases and 5 bases, in that order; junction bases with no gene match: 17. The CDR3 runs 19 residues. CDR3 nucleotides: TGTGCCAGCAGCCCTACCCCGGGACAGGGGGCGGATTCTAGGACTGAAGCTTTCTTT. As protein: CASSPTPGQGADSRTEAFF. Full variable domain (missing parts from reference TRBV14 and TRBJ1-1): EAGVTQFPSHSVIEKGQTVTLRCDPISGHDNLYWYRRVMGKEIKFLLHFVKESKQDESGMPNNRFLAERTGGTYSTLKVQPAELEDSGVYFCASSPTPGQGADSRTEAFFGQGTRLTVV.

This chain connects TRBV11-3 to TRBJ2-2; D may be TRBD2 (7 bases). Between the trimmed V and J ends, which lost 6 bases and 5 bases, there was a span of 16 bases. The germline V gene encodes CDR1 SGHNT and CDR2 YENEEA. The CDR3 runs 15 residues. The CDR3 nucleotides read TGTGCCAGCAGTCCCGGGGGGCCCCAGACCGGGGAGCTGTTTTTT. Protein product: CASSPGGPQTGELFF.

This CDR3 is CASSFLRPGGPYEQYF. The CDR3 DNA reads as TGTGCCAGCAGCTTTCTCAGACCGGGAGGACCCTACGAGCAGTACTTC. The genes are TRBV7-9 and TRBJ2-7; 7 nucleotides match TRBD2. The V and J ends lost 3 bases and 2 bases, in that order; junction bases with no gene match: 10. The CDR3 totals 16 residues. Per germline, CDR1 SEHNR and CDR2 FQNEAQ (reference sequence).

V is TRBV19 and J is TRBJ1-5; D not certain. This CDR3 comprises 14 residues. Germline V CDR1 and CDR2: LNHDA, SQIVND (reference sequence). V shed 3 bases and J shed 6 bases, with 12 bases lying between them. As DNA, the CDR3 is TGTGCCAGTAGTATCCCCGAACCGGGTCAGCCCCAGCATTTT. Its translation is CASSIPEPGQPQHF. The full variable domain, its missing parts supplied by reference TRBV19 and TRBJ1-5, is DGGITQSPKYLFRKEGQNVTLSCEQNLNHDAMYWYRQDPGQGLRLIYYSQIVNDFQKGDIAEGYSVSREKKESFPLTVTSAQKNPTAFYLCASSIPEPGQPQHFGDGTRLSIL.

The rearrangement uses TRBV25-1 and TRBJ1-1; no firm D call. V was pared by 4 bases and J by 3 bases, with 3 bases between. CDR1 and CDR2 (germline): MGHDK, SYGVNS. This CDR3 comprises 11 residues. The CDR3 DNA reads TGTGCCAGCAGTGCATACACTGAAGCTTTCTTT. Translation: CASSAYTEAFF.

The chain joins TRBV19 to TRBJ1-5, with a tentative D call TRBD1 (6 bases). Germline V lookup: CDR1 LNHDA, CDR2 SQIVND (reference sequence). CDR3 length: 13 amino acids. The V end lost 9 bases, the J end lost 7 bases, and 16 bases lay between the germline ends. The DNA of the CDR3 is TGTGCCAGCGAAACAGGGTATAACCAGCCCCAGCATTTT. It encodes CASETGYNQPQHF.

This chain uses TRBV10-3 with TRBJ1-3, with D possibly being TRBD1 (6 bases). CDR3 length: 17 residues. V lost 8 bases to trimming and J lost 2 bases, with 22 bases between them. Germline V lookup: CDR1 ENHRY, CDR2 SYGVKD. This CDR3 reads CAISIGEGDRAGNTIYF. The CDR3 nucleotides are TGTGCCATCTCGATCGGGGAGGGGGATCGAGCTGGAAACACCATATATTTT.